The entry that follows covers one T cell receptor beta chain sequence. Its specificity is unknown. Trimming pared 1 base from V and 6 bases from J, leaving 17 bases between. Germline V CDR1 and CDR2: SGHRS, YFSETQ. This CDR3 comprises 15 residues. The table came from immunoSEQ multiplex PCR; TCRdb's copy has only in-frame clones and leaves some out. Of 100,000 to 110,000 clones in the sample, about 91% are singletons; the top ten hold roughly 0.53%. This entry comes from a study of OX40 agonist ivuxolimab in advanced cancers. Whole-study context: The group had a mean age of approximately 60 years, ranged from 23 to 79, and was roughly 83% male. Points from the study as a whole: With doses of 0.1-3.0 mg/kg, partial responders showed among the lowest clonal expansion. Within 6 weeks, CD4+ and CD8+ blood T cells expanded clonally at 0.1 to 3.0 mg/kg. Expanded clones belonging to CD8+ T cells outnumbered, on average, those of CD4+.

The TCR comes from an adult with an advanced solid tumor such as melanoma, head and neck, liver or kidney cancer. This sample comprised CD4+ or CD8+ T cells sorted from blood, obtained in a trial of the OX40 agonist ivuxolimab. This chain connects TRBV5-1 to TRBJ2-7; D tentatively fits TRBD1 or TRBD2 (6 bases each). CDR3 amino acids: CASSLMGGAYFEQYF. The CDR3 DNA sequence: TGCGCCAGCAGCTTGATGGGGGGCGCCTACTTCGAGCAGTACTTC.